The clone carrying this T cell receptor (beta chain) was seen a single time. Its target is not known. The PCR was carried out with 60 Vbeta primers and 13 Jbeta primers. TCRdb's table, derived via immunoSEQ multiplex PCR, lists solely in-frame clones and lacks some. The sample records roughly 120,000 clones, about 81% being singletons. The data belong to a study of cytomegalovirus exposure and HLA in healthy donors. The germline V gene has CDR1 SEHNR and CDR2 FQNEAQ (reference sequence). The CDR3 runs to 12 residues. V gave up 5 bases and J gave up 6 bases, with 10 bases separating them. Study-level points and caveats: The study reported that TCR beta sequences accurately predicted HLA-A and HLA-B alleles in most subjects. Later analysis associated a missense DCLRE1C variant with TCR beta V- and J-gene trimming.

The sequenced sample was PBMCs. This rearrangement joins TRBV7-9 to TRBJ1-2, with D perhaps TRBD1 (5 bases). This receptor was obtained from a woman aged 30 to 39 in good health and CMV-seronegative. CDR3 residues: CASSPGSDGYTF. The CDR3, as DNA: TGTGCCAGCAGCCCAGGGTCGGATGGCTACACCTTC.